This T cell receptor (beta chain) was sequenced in a study of CD8+ T cells in alopecia areata. Study summary: Tofacitinib was taken orally by treated patients, and the dose was 5 to 10 mg twice daily. General study results and limits: Many expanded lesional clones stayed in scalp and blood while on tofacitinib. Clonality was higher in lesional than normal scalp, especially in alopecia totalis/universalis.

CDR1 is SGDLS, CDR2 YYNGEE, per germline. The CDR3 is 16 amino acids. Trimming took 2 bases from V and 2 from J, leaving 11 bases between them. TCR sequencing used cDNA made by reverse transcription of extracted RNA. Some clones are missing from TCRdb's copy, which holds only in-frame ones; the method was immunoSEQ multiplex PCR. There are more than 150,000 clones in the sample; roughly 46% occur only once, and roughly a tenth lies in the top ten. Treatment denoted: oral pan-JAK inhibitor, 5-10 mg twice daily. Peripheral blood and lesional scalp punch biopsies came from alopecia areata patients. A word on this clone: What it recognizes is unknown.

The receptor comes from a human donor with alopecia areata. The V call is TRBV9, the J call TRBJ2-6; weak D call: TRBD2 (5 bases). Source: CD8+ T cells sorted from blood, taken around week 53, from a patient treated with tofacitinib. CDR3 sequence: CASSVTRRAGANVLTF. In DNA, the CDR3 is TGTGCCAGCAGCGTTACTCGGCGGGCTGGGGCCAACGTCCTGACTTTC.